The next 23 T cell receptor beta chains were all read from a single sample in a study of molecular identifiers for immune sequencing clone quantification. TCRdb reprocessed the PCR reads with MiXCR, giving one entry per CDR3 protein. The table has over 300,000 distinct CDR3 sequences, about 22% seen once. What was sequenced was naive CD8+ T cells from blood, with Jurkat cell RNA spiked in. Subset described: FACS-sorted CD8+CD4-CCR7+CD45RA+ naive T cells. These receptors came from a human donor in good health. Some libraries in this study had Jurkat cell RNA spiked in.

The chain links TRBV12-5 to TRBJ2-3; D remains ambiguous. Trimming cost V 6 bases and J 3 bases, with 13 bases left between them. The CDR3 is 14 amino acids. Germline loops: CDR1 LGHNT, CDR2 FRNRAP. The CDR3 loop reads CASGVGLETDTQYF. DNA of the CDR3: TGTGCTAGTGGCGTCGGGCTCGAGACAGATACGCAGTATTTT. Complete variable domain (other parts from reference TRBV12-5 and TRBJ2-3): DARVTQTPRHKVTEMGQEVTMRCQPILGHNTVFWYRQTMMQGLELLAYFRNRAPLDDSGMPKDRFSAEMPDATLATLKIQPSEPRDSAVYFCASGVGLETDTQYFGPGTRLTVL.

This clonotype has just a few counts. The chain employs TRBV20-1 and TRBJ2-1; D is perhaps TRBD2 (6 bases). CDR3 length: 13 residues. Germline assignment: CDR1 DFQATT and CDR2 SNEGSKA (reference sequence). The V gene lost 5 bases and the J gene lost 5 bases, with 13 bases spanning the gap. The CDR3 region is CSALSGEDNEQFF. CDR3 sequence (DNA): TGCAGTGCTCTGTCGGGAGAGGACAATGAGCAGTTCTTC.

In regard to this clonotype: This sequence may be a read error, since a much larger clone differs from it by one base. This rearrangement joins TRBV7-3 to TRBJ2-3; tentative D call: TRBD2 (6 bases). The CDR3 loop spans 15 amino acids. Looked up from germline, CDR1 is SGHTA and CDR2 is FQGTGA. Deletions cut 8 bases from V and 3 bases from J, with 18 bases between. The CDR3 here is CASRESGLTTDTQYF. Here the CDR3 DNA reads TGTGCCAGCCGCGAATCGGGACTTACAACAGATACGCAGTATTTT.

Regarding this clonotype: The junction departs from the called germline gene at one end, perhaps through a read error. The CDR3 DNA is TGTGCCAGCAGCTCAGAGGGGACAGGGGGCGCGAGGAACACCGGGGAGCTGATTTTT. It yields the protein CASSSEGTGGARNTGELIF. This rearrangement joins TRBV12-3 or TRBV12-4 to TRBJ2-2; 12 positions match TRBD1. The CDR3 length is 19 residues.

This clonotype came up many times. This rearrangement joins TRBV11-2 to TRBJ2-7, with 7 bases fitting TRBD1. This CDR3 is built from 14 residues. CDR1 and CDR2 from the germline V gene are SGHAT and FQNNGV. With 5 bases clipped from V and 2 bases from J, the junction kept 6 bases outside the gene matches. The CDR3 sequence is CASSPVTGPYEQYF. The DNA for the CDR3 is TGTGCCAGCAGCCCCGTGACAGGGCCCTACGAGCAGTACTTC.

There are many counts of this clonotype. The CDR3 loop is CASSVGPGRQETQYF. The CDR3, as DNA: TGTGCCAGCAGCGTTGGACCGGGACGCCAAGAGACCCAGTACTTC. The genes are TRBV13 and TRBJ2-5; D possibly matches TRBD1 or TRBD2 (5 bases each). V dropped 5 bases and J dropped 1 base, with 14 bases sitting between them. This CDR3 comprises 15 residues. Per the germline V gene, CDR1 is PRHDT and CDR2 is FYEKMQ (reference sequence).

Details on this clonotype: A much larger clone lies a single base off, so this may be a read error. The CDR3 carries no conserved terminal phenylalanine or tryptophan, so it likely arises from a read error. V and J are TRBV4-3 and TRBJ1-1; TRBD1 might be the D (6 bases). Trimming left V 2 bases short and J 2 bases short, with 12 bases between. Germline CDR1 reads LGHNA; CDR2 reads YSLEER. The CDR3 runs to 15 residues. The chain's CDR3 is CASSQHQQGNTEAFL. DNA for the CDR3: TGCGCCAGCAGCCAACATCAACAGGGTAACACTGAAGCTTTCCTT.

The chain has TRBV3-1 and TRBJ1-5; D is unclear. Between the trimmed V and J ends, which lost 0 bases and 7 bases, there was a span of 7 bases. CDR1 and CDR2 from the germline V gene are LGHDT and YNNKEL (reference sequence). This CDR3 contains 13 residues. In DNA, the CDR3 is TGTGCCAGCAGCCAAGAGGGTCTCCAGCCCCAGCATTTT. Amino acids: CASSQEGLQPQHF.

This sequence joins TRBV29-1 and TRBJ1-1; D may be TRBD1 (5 bases). V was pared by 6 bases and J by 1 base, with 15 bases between. The CDR3 has 14 amino acids. Looked up from germline, CDR1 is SQVTM and CDR2 is ANQGSEA. CDR3 amino acids: CSVYRPGANTEAFF. CDR3 sequence (DNA): TGCAGCGTCTACAGACCCGGGGCGAACACTGAAGCTTTCTTT. The whole variable domain, remainder taken from reference TRBV29-1 and TRBJ1-1, is SAVISQKPSRDICQRGTSLTIQCQVDSQVTMMFWYRQQPGQSLTLIATANQGSEATYESGFVIDKFPISRPNLTFSTLTVSNMSPEDSSIYLCSVYRPGANTEAFFGQGTRLTVV.

At least ten counts were recorded for this clonotype. The chain carries TRBV7-3 and TRBJ2-3, with 10 bases that match TRBD2. V dropped 1 base and J dropped 3; count of bases not matched to a gene: 4. The CDR3 contains 16 residues. Germline lookup yields CDR1 SGHTA and CDR2 FQGTGA. The CDR3 bases are TGTGCCAGCAGCTTAATAGCGGGAGGTTTAACAGATACGCAGTATTTT. It codes for CASSLIAGGLTDTQYF.

Of note for this clonotype: It is likely a read error, because the conserved phenylalanine at the end of the CDR3 is missing. This sequence joins TRBV6-2 or TRBV6-3 and TRBJ1-5, with D maybe TRBD1 (5 bases). From germline, CDR1 is MNHEY and CDR2 SVGEGT. The CDR3 contains 13 residues. V was pared by 8 bases and J by 1 base, with 9 bases between. The CDR3 nucleotides read TGTGCCAGCGGTGGGGGGAGCAATCAGCCCCAGCATTGT. Translated: CASGGGSNQPQHC.

This clonotype was counted between two and nine times. The chain carries TRBV19 and TRBJ1-1; possibly TRBD1 for D (6 bases). The CDR3 loop spans 18 amino acids. The germline CDR1 and CDR2 sequences are LNHDA and SQIVND (reference sequence). Deletions cut 3 bases from V and 8 bases from J, with 28 bases between. The chain's CDR3 is CASSIFGPLGSGEFEAFF. CDR3 bases: TGTGCCAGTAGTATTTTCGGTCCTTTAGGGTCAGGGGAATTCGAAGCTTTCTTT. The full variable domain, completed using reference TRBV19 and TRBJ1-1, is DGGITQSPKYLFRKEGQNVTLSCEQNLNHDAMYWYRQDPGQGLRLIYYSQIVNDFQKGDIAEGYSVSREKKESFPLTVTSAQKNPTAFYLCASSIFGPLGSGEFEAFFGQGTRLTVV.

This clonotype was observed many times. The chain links TRBV4-3 to TRBJ2-7; D is unresolved. V was clipped by 0 bases and J by 1 base, with 4 bases between them. This CDR3 is 13 amino acids long. Germline loops: CDR1 LGHNA, CDR2 YSLEER. CDR3 in amino acids: CASSQEVSYEQYF. For the CDR3, the DNA is TGCGCCAGCAGCCAAGAAGTGTCCTACGAGCAGTACTTC.

This clonotype appeared a few times. The chain couples TRBV4-2 to TRBJ2-5; no firm D call. Germline V gives CDR1 LGHNA, CDR2 YNFKEQ. V gave up 0 bases and J gave up 0 bases, with 8 bases separating them. The CDR3 runs to 15 residues. The CDR3 region has the DNA TGTGCCAGCAGCCAAGAATGGGTGAACCAAGAGACCCAGTACTTC. Amino acids: CASSQEWVNQETQYF.

Remarks on this clonotype: At one of its ends the junction is not consistent with the germline gene, which may arise from a read error. The V gene is TRBV5-6, the J gene TRBJ1-5; 7 bases agree with TRBD1. Germline loops: CDR1 SGHDT, CDR2 YYEEEE. This CDR3 has 14 residues. CDR3 residues: CASSLGQGNQPQQF. In DNA, the CDR3 is TGTGCCAGCAGCTTGGGACAGGGTAATCAGCCCCAGCAGTTT.

This clonotype came up a few times. This chain uses TRBV5-5 with TRBJ2-5, with 9 positions matching TRBD2. Germline V gene data show CDR1 as SGHKS and CDR2 as YYEKEE (reference sequence). The CDR3 has 15 residues. V gave up 0 bases and J gave up 4 bases; unmatched junction bases: 4. Here the CDR3 DNA reads TGTGCCAGCAGCTTGGGCGGGGGGGCCGCAGAGACCCAGTACTTC. It translates to CASSLGGGAAETQYF.

The chain couples TRBV12-3 or TRBV12-4 to TRBJ2-5; D not resolved. The V gene lost 5 bases and the J gene lost 5 bases, with 21 bases spanning the gap. CDR3 length: 16 amino acids. The CDR3 spells CASSGSGTSLRETQYF. The CDR3 region has the DNA TGTGCCAGCAGTGGCTCCGGTACATCTCTAAGGGAGACCCAGTACTTC.

This clonotype was seen many times. This chain uses TRBV4-3 with TRBJ2-7; 13 bases agree with TRBD2. The CDR3 contains 15 residues. The V gene's germline CDR1 is LGHNA and CDR2 YSLEER. Trimming cost V 3 bases and J 4 bases; bases outside gene matches: 3. DNA for the CDR3: TGCGCCAGCAGCCAGACGACTAGCGGGGGGTACGAGCAGTACTTC. This encodes CASSQTTSGGYEQYF.

This clonotype was counted between two and nine times. The rearrangement links TRBV21-1 to TRBJ2-3. TRBV21-1 constitutes a pseudogene. The CDR3 is 15 residues long. This chain's CDR3 is CASSSHSPSTDTQYF. The CDR3 nucleotides read TGTGCCAGCAGCTCACATAGCCCGTCCACAGATACGCAGTATTTT.

This clonotype has a handful of counts. The gene calls are TRBV27 and TRBJ2-5; TRBD2 matches 13 bases. The length of the CDR3 is 16 residues. From germline, CDR1 is MNHEY and CDR2 SMNVEV (reference sequence). With V trimmed by 3 bases and J by 6 bases, 7 bases remained unmatched. In DNA, the CDR3 is TGTGCCAGCAGTTTTCGAGGACTAGCGGGAGCACAGACCCAGTACTTC. Translated: CASSFRGLAGAQTQYF.

This clonotype has ten or more counts. This chain uses TRBV20-1 with TRBJ1-2; tentatively, D is TRBD1 (5 bases). Deletions cut 4 bases from V and 2 bases from J, with 14 bases between. CDR1 and CDR2 from the germline V gene are DFQATT and SNEGSKA (reference sequence). The CDR3 extends over 14 amino acids. Here the CDR3 reads CSAKGQVTNYGYTF. In DNA form, the CDR3 reads TGCAGTGCTAAAGGACAAGTAACGAACTATGGCTACACCTTC.

Remarks on this clonotype: One base away lies a much larger clone, so this may be a sequencing read error. The rearrangement links TRBV7-9 to TRBJ2-5, with a weak D call TRBD2 (5 bases). There are 14 residues in the CDR3. Germline values: CDR1 SEHNR, CDR2 FQNEAQ (reference sequence). V lost 5 bases to trimming and J lost 1 base, with 11 bases between them. The CDR3 is CASSPGEFQETQYF. The CDR3 DNA is TGTGCCAGCAGCCCCGGGGAGTTCCAAGAGACCCAGTACTTC. Using reference TRBV7-9 and TRBJ2-5 for the parts outside the CDR3, the full variable domain is DTGVSQNPRHKITKRGQNVTFRCDPISEHNRLYWYRQTLGQGPEFLTYFQNEAQLEKSRLLSDRFSAERPKGSFSTLEIQRTEQGDSAMYLCASSPGEFQETQYFGPGTRLLVL.

This clonotype has at least ten counts. This chain connects TRBV7-9 to TRBJ2-2; possibly TRBD2 for D (5 bases). V lost 4 bases, J lost 6 bases, and 9 bases lay in between. The CDR3 covers 13 residues. The germline gives CDR1 SEHNR, CDR2 FQNEAQ (reference sequence). The CDR3 reads CASSSERAGELFF. CDR3 DNA sequence: TGTGCCAGCAGCTCCGAGAGGGCCGGGGAGCTGTTTTTT.